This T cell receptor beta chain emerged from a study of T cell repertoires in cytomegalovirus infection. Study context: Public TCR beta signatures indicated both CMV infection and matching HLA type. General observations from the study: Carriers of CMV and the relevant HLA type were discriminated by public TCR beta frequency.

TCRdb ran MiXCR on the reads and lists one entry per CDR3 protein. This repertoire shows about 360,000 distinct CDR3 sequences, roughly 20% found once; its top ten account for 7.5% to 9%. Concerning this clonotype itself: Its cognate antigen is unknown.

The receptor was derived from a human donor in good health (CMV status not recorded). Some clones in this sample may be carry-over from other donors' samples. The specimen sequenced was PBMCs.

This CDR3 reads CASSDSNLNTEAFF. CDR3 sequence (DNA): TGTGCCAGCAGCGACAGTAATCTGAACACTGAAGCTTTCTTT. The J gene is TRBJ1-1, the V gene TRBV2, with D possibly TRBD1 on 5 matching bases. Trimming took 6 bases from V and 0 from J, leaving 11 bases between them. CDR3 length: 14 residues. Germline V gene sequence: CDR1 SNHLY, CDR2 FYNNEI.